The clone carrying this TCR beta chain was counted at least ten times. Antigen unknown. Using its own MiXCR run on the reads, TCRdb lists one record per CDR3 protein. The table lists more than 150,000 distinct CDR3 sequences, less than 25% of them singletons. The sample is drawn from a study of T cell repertoires in cytomegalovirus infection. Overall study results and limits: In two of eight donors, the top clonotype was HLA-C-restricted CMV-specific.

V trimming: 1 base; J trimming: 8 bases; junction bases outside the gene matches: 9. Germline V gene sequence: CDR1 SGHVS, CDR2 FQNEAQ. The CDR3 sequence is 16 residues long. The sequenced sample consisted of PBMCs. The chain employs TRBV7-8 and TRBJ2-1, with 9 positions matching TRBD1. This receptor was taken from a human donor in good health (CMV status not recorded). Some clones in this sample may be carry-over from other donors' samples. In nucleotides, the CDR3 is TGTGCCAGCAGCTTAGGCCCGGGACAGGGAGTCTATGAGCAGTTCTTC. Amino acids: CASSLGPGQGVYEQFF. The full variable domain, its missing parts supplied by reference TRBV7-8 and TRBJ2-1, is GAGVSQSPRYKVAKRGQDVALRCDPISGHVSLFWYQQALGQGPEFLTYFQNEAQLDKSGLPSDRFFAERPEGSVSTLKIQRTQQEDSAVYLCASSLGPGQGVYEQFFGPGTRLTVL.